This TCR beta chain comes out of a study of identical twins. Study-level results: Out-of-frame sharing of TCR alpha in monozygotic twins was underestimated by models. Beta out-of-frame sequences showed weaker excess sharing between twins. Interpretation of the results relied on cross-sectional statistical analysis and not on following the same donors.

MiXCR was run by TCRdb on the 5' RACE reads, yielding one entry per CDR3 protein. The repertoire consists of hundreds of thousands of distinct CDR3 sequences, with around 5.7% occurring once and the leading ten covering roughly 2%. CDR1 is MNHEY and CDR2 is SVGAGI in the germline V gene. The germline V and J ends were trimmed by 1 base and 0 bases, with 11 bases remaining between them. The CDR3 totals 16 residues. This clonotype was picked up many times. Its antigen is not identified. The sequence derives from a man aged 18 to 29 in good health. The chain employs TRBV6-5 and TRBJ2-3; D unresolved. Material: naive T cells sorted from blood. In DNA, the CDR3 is TGTGCCAGCAGTTACTACCTGAAAGATAGCACAGATACGCAGTATTTT. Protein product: CASSYYLKDSTDTQYF.